Described below is a single T cell receptor beta chain sequence and its context. These data are taken from a study of CD8 T cells in Susac syndrome. In the study overall: Among the sequenced Susac syndrome patients, over five had active disease while eight or nine were in remission.

The authors sequenced TCR beta from blood CD8+ and CD4+ T cells. The patients with Susac syndrome satisfied recently defined diagnostic criteria for either definite or probable disease. RNA amounts of about 0.5 to 1 ug underwent reverse transcription with random hexamers. Multiplex immunoSEQ PCR targeted 54 Vbeta and 13 Jbeta TCR beta segments. MiXCR was run by TCRdb on the immunoSEQ multiplex PCR reads, yielding one entry per CDR3 protein. The sample records some 180,000 distinct CDR3 sequences, roughly 94% being singletons. The CDR3 totals 16 residues. The V gene's germline CDR1 is SEHNR and CDR2 FQNEAQ (reference sequence). The V and J ends lost 5 bases and 0 bases, in that order; junction bases with no gene match: 3.

This rearrangement joins TRBV7-9 to TRBJ1-5, with 11 bases matching TRBD1. Sequenced sample: CD4+ T cells from PBMCs. This TCR was recovered from a human donor with Susac syndrome. The CDR3 DNA is TGTGCCAGCAGCCCGGGACAGGGGGATAGCAATCAGCCCCAGCATTTT. Protein sequence: CASSPGQGDSNQPQHF.